This T cell receptor (beta chain) is drawn from a study of identifying expanded T cells in peripheral blood. Study-wide results and caveats: Across healthy donors, higher total template counts meant significantly greater approximately 2-week count variance.

Produced via immunoSEQ multiplex PCR; TCRdb's table is partial and in-frame only. The sample lists approximately 90,000 clones, about 88% occurring once. Points on this clone: As yet, its antigen is unknown.

No infections or other immune events were documented during collection. Sequencing was done on a sample of blood. The source is a person aged 18 to 75 in good health.

CDR3 nucleotide sequence: TGCAGTGCTAGAGATATTAAAGCTTTCTTT. It encodes CSARDIKAFF. The gene calls are TRBV20-1 and TRBJ1-1; D is unclear. Between the trimmed V and J ends, which lost 0 bases and 9 bases, there was a span of 5 bases. The CDR3 covers 10 residues. Germline lookup yields CDR1 DFQATT and CDR2 SNEGSKA (reference sequence).